Below, 22 T cell receptor beta chains from the same sample are listed, as sequenced in a study of cytomegalovirus exposure and HLA in healthy donors. Primers: 60 Vbeta forward and 13 Jbeta reverse. The table came from immunoSEQ multiplex PCR; TCRdb's copy has only in-frame clones and leaves some out. Counted here are about 120,000 clones, 60% to 80% occurring once; the ten biggest clones make up around 4.9%. Source material: PBMCs. The receptors come from a man in his fifties in good health and CMV-seropositive.

V is TRBV6-1 and J is TRBJ1-5, with D possibly being TRBD1 (6 bases). The CDR3 runs 14 residues. Trimming cost V 5 bases and J 5 bases, with 13 bases left between them. The germline V gene encodes CDR1 MNHNS and CDR2 SASEGT. The CDR3 region has the DNA TGTGCCAGCAGTTCCTTCGGGGGGCATCAGCCCCAGCATTTT. It yields the protein CASSSFGGHQPQHF.

This clone was picked up a small number of times. The rearrangement uses TRBV29-1 and TRBJ1-5; TRBD1 matches at 7 bases. The V gene's germline CDR1 is SQVTM and CDR2 ANQGSEA. The V gene end was trimmed by 4 bases and the J gene end by 4 bases; junction bases not matched to a gene: 4. The CDR3 covers 13 residues. The CDR3 spells CSVAPQGNQPQHF. The CDR3, as DNA: TGCAGCGTTGCCCCACAGGGGAATCAGCCCCAGCATTTT.

The CDR3 reads CAWSARQPYEQYF. Here the CDR3 DNA reads TGTGCCTGGAGTGCGCGACAGCCCTACGAGCAGTACTTC. The J gene is TRBJ2-7, the V gene TRBV30, with D tentatively TRBD1 (5 bases). Germline-derived CDR1 and CDR2 are GTSNPN and SVGIG (reference sequence). V was pared by 1 base and J by 2 bases, with 9 bases between. CDR3 length equals 13 residues.

Note on this clone: This CDR3 is also generated by other DNA sequences in the sample. The V call is TRBV30, the J call TRBJ1-1, with 9 bases that match TRBD1. CDR3 length: 16 residues. CDR1 and CDR2 (germline): GTSNPN, SVGIG (reference sequence). Germline trimming cut 4 bases from V and 0 bases from J; bases unmatched to any gene: 9. CDR3 bases: TGTGCCTGGATGCTGGGGGGGACAGGGATGAACACTGAAGCTTTCTTT. It yields the protein CAWMLGGTGMNTEAFF.

This chain joins TRBV2 and TRBJ1-1; D gene ambiguous. CDR1 is SNHLY, CDR2 FYNNEI, per germline. Deletions cut 6 bases from V and 2 bases from J, with 7 bases between. The CDR3 is 12 residues long. CDR3 in DNA: TGTGCCAGCAGGATTGGCAACACTGAAGCTTTCTTT. Its protein is CASRIGNTEAFF.

The V and J genes are TRBV7-9 and TRBJ1-6; the D gene is possibly TRBD1 (6 bases). From germline, CDR1 is SEHNR and CDR2 FQNEAQ (reference sequence). V lost 2 bases to trimming and J lost 9 bases, with 11 bases between them. The CDR3 is made up of 14 amino acids. CDR3: CASSLFTGSSPLHF. CDR3 bases: TGTGCCAGCAGCTTATTCACAGGGAGTTCACCCCTCCACTTT.

The chain has TRBV7-6 and TRBJ1-6; tentatively, D is TRBD1 (5 bases). The V gene lost 2 bases and the J gene lost 5 bases, with 10 bases spanning the gap. CDR3 size: 15 residues. Germline-derived CDR1 and CDR2 are SGHVS and FNYEAQ. The CDR3 region has the DNA TGTGCCAGCAGCTTAATGACAGATAATAATTCACCCCTCCACTTT. Translating it yields CASSLMTDNNSPLHF.

J is TRBJ2-7 and V is TRBV5-4; 10 bases are shared with TRBD1. The germline gives CDR1 SGHNT, CDR2 YYREEE (reference sequence). This CDR3 is built from 14 residues. J lost 3 bases, V lost 3 bases, and 3 bases had no gene match. The CDR3 nucleotides read TGTGCCAGCAGCTCGACAGGGGGCGGCTACGAGCAGTACTTC. It is translated as CASSSTGGGYEQYF.

The J gene is TRBJ1-6, the V gene TRBV6-1; D is uncertain. Germline values: CDR1 MNHNS, CDR2 SASEGT. This CDR3 is 15 amino acids long. V was trimmed by 5 bases and J by 10 bases, leaving 18 bases between them. CDR3 sequence (DNA): TGTGCCAGCAGTCGAGGGCCCCAAAGAGAGTCACCCCTCCACTTT. Protein product: CASSRGPQRESPLHF.

The chain joins TRBV5-6 to TRBJ2-7; D may be TRBD1 (5 bases). V was clipped by 5 bases and J by 4 bases, with 13 bases between them. CDR1 SGHDT and CDR2 YYEEEE come from the germline V gene. The CDR3 is 13 residues long. Written as DNA, the CDR3 is TGTGCCAGCAGTACCCCAGGGAAATACGAGCAGTACTTC. Protein: CASSTPGKYEQYF.

The rearrangement links TRBV7-2 to TRBJ1-2; D remains ambiguous. Germline assignment: CDR1 SGHTA and CDR2 FQGNSA. V was cut by 5 bases and J by 3 bases, with 7 bases left in between. This CDR3 spans 12 amino acids. CDR3 sequence reads: CASSPPDYGYTF. Written as DNA, the CDR3 is TGTGCCAGCAGCCCCCCCGACTATGGCTACACCTTC. Supplemented by reference TRBV7-2 and TRBJ1-2, the full variable domain reads GAGVSQSPSNKVTEKGKDVELRCDPISGHTALYWYRQSLGQGLEFLIYFQGNSAPDKSGLPSDRFSAERTGGSVSTLTIQRTQQEDSAVYLCASSPPDYGYTFGSGTRLTVV.

V gene TRBV5-1 combines with J gene TRBJ1-6; tentatively, D is TRBD1 (5 bases). Germline V gene lookup returns CDR1 SGHRS and CDR2 YFSETQ. The CDR3 consists of 14 residues. The ends were cut back, 9 bases at V and 9 bases at J, with 19 bases in the middle. CDR3 sequence: CATRLGQGGSPLHF. The DNA for the CDR3 is TGCGCCACCAGGCTAGGGCAGGGCGGTTCACCCCTCCACTTT.

The chain recombines TRBV6-5 with TRBJ2-1, with D tentatively TRBD2 (6 bases). Germline V gene lookup returns CDR1 MNHEY and CDR2 SVGAGI. The CDR3 is made up of 13 amino acids. V lost 6 bases and J 9 bases, leaving 15 bases between the germline ends. The CDR3 region has the DNA TGTGCCAGCAGACCCTTCTTGGGGGGTGAGCAGTTCTTC. Translating gives CASRPFLGGEQFF.

V usage is TRBV5-1 and J usage is TRBJ2-3, with 10 bases lining up with TRBD2. V lost 6 bases and J lost 0; bases outside the gene matches: 10. The germline V gene has CDR1 SGHRS and CDR2 YFSETQ. The CDR3 contains 17 residues. The CDR3 DNA reads as TGCGCCAGCACCCGGGGTAGCGGGGGGCTAAGCACAGATACGCAGTATTTT. Translating gives CASTRGSGGLSTDTQYF.

This clone was found once. The genes are TRBV2 and TRBJ1-1; weak D call: TRBD1 (6 bases). V lost 8 bases to trimming and J lost 8 bases, with 18 bases between them. This CDR3 has 13 amino acids. The germline V gene has CDR1 SNHLY and CDR2 FYNNEI. The CDR3 loop reads CASDLGGGGEAFF. The CDR3 DNA reads TGTGCCAGCGACTTAGGGGGGGGCGGGGAAGCTTTCTTT.

For this clone: One end of the junction does not line up with germline, which may come from a read error. The same CDR3 is also encoded by other DNA sequences in this sample. This sequence joins TRBV7-2 and TRBJ1-6, with a weak D call TRBD1 (6 bases). This CDR3 is 16 amino acids long. CDR1 and CDR2 from the germline V gene are SGHTA and FQGNSA. CDR3: CASSTDSATYNSPLHF. The CDR3 DNA is TGTGCCAGCAGTACGGACAGCGCAACCTATAATTCCCCCCTCCACTTT.

This rearrangement joins TRBV7-6 to TRBJ2-2; tentatively, D is TRBD1 (6 bases). Germline V CDR1 and CDR2: SGHVS, FNYEAQ. Trimming took 6 bases from V and 7 from J, leaving 21 bases between them. The CDR3 is 16 residues long. CDR3 in amino acids: CASSPGQLVVGGELFF. CDR3 bases: TGTGCCAGCAGTCCTGGACAGTTGGTCGTAGGCGGGGAGCTGTTTTTT.

This chain uses TRBV28 with TRBJ1-2, with D possibly matching TRBD1 (6 bases). The CDR3 runs 13 residues. Trimming took 3 bases from V and 2 from J, leaving 7 bases between them. Germline lookup yields CDR1 MDHEN and CDR2 SYDVKM. In nucleotides, the CDR3 is TGTGCCAGCAGTTTCGACAGGAACTATGGCTACACCTTC. Translating gives CASSFDRNYGYTF.

The chain links TRBV9 to TRBJ1-6; no definite D call. Germline assignment: CDR1 SGDLS and CDR2 YYNGEE. The V end lost 3 bases, the J end lost 7 bases, and 11 bases lay between the germline ends. The CDR3 runs 14 residues. CDR3: CASSGGGMNSPLHF. CDR3 DNA sequence: TGTGCCAGCAGCGGTGGCGGGATGAATTCACCCCTCCACTTT.

This sequence joins TRBV2 and TRBJ1-2; TRBD1 is a possible D gene (6 bases). V dropped 6 bases and J dropped 5 bases, with 13 bases sitting between them. Germline V gene lookup returns CDR1 SNHLY and CDR2 FYNNEI. This CDR3 comprises 13 residues. The DNA for the CDR3 is TGTGCCAGCAGCGACGACAGGCTATATGGCTACACCTTC. Residues: CASSDDRLYGYTF. The full variable domain, rest sourced from reference TRBV2 and TRBJ1-2, is EPEVTQTPSHQVTQMGQEVILRCVPISNHLYFYWYRQILGQKVEFLVSFYNNEISEKSEIFDDQFSVERPDGSNFTLKIRSTKLEDSAMYFCASSDDRLYGYTFGSGTRLTVV.

This clone appeared a few times. The V gene is TRBV19, the J gene TRBJ1-5; a weak D match, TRBD1 (5 bases). Germline values: CDR1 LNHDA, CDR2 SQIVND (reference sequence). The CDR3 sequence is 15 residues long. With 0 bases removed from V and 1 base from J, the gap between germline ends came to 7 bases. Here the CDR3 reads CASSIDRGSNQPQHF. CDR3 DNA: TGTGCCAGTAGTATAGATCGGGGGAGCAATCAGCCCCAGCATTTT.

This clone is deemed medium-sized. The chain couples TRBV4-2 to TRBJ2-1; D is possibly TRBD1 (6 bases). Trimming pared 2 bases from V and 3 bases from J, leaving 11 bases between. CDR3 length: 15 amino acids. Per germline, CDR1 LGHNA and CDR2 YNFKEQ. The CDR3 DNA sequence: TGTGCCAGCAGCCAATCAGAACAGGGCTACAATGAGCAGTTCTTC. Encoded protein: CASSQSEQGYNEQFF.